This TCR beta chain stems from a study of blood T cell repertoires in COVID-19. TCRdb's copy holds only in-frame clones and misses some; the assay was immunoSEQ multiplex PCR. This sample has 230,000 or so clones, with roughly 80% found just once. V lost 3 bases and J lost 3, with 9 bases in between. Germline V CDR1 and CDR2: SGHTA, FQGNSA. This CDR3 comprises 13 residues. This TCR derives from a man aged 30 to 39 with active or convalescent COVID-19. The chain links TRBV7-2 to TRBJ2-7, with TRBD1 as a possible D gene (6 bases). Specimen: peripheral blood. The CDR3 loop reads CASSFARGYEQYF. For the CDR3, the DNA is TGTGCCAGCAGCTTTGCCAGGGGCTACGAGCAGTACTTC.